This T cell receptor beta chain emerged from a study of response to subunit inactivated influenza vaccine. Study-wide results and caveats: Only a handful of new T cells, the authors suggested, are recruited with each seasonal influenza vaccination.

Germline V CDR1 and CDR2: SGHRS, YFSETQ. V shed 4 bases and J 3 bases; nucleotides not matched to a gene: 10. The CDR3 contains 17 residues. TCRdb reanalysed the RT-PCR reads using MiXCR and keeps one entry per CDR3 protein. The sample lists around 500,000 distinct CDR3 sequences; 9.5% to 12% were seen once. This clonotype was seen at least ten times. Antigen unknown. This chain links TRBV5-1 with TRBJ2-3; 11 nucleotides align to TRBD2. The origin of this receptor is a man between 45 and 60 years old who received an inactivated influenza vaccine. Sequenced here: PBMCs from blood, sampled more than 35 days after vaccination. CDR3 bases: TGCGCCAGCAGCGCACCGAGTAGCGGGAGGGATACAGATACGCAGTATTTT. It codes for CASSAPSSGRDTDTQYF.